This entry concerns a single TCR beta chain. What it recognizes is unknown. The sample comes from a study of cytomegalovirus exposure and HLA in healthy donors. Primers for the PCR totalled 60 Vbeta and 13 Jbeta. Assay used: immunoSEQ multiplex PCR; TCRdb lists only in-frame clones, some missing. Here the sample spans about 120,000 clones, approximately 69% being singletons. In germline, CDR1 is GTSNPN, CDR2 SVGIG (reference sequence). V was shortened by 2 bases and J by 6 bases, with 13 bases between the two germline ends. The CDR3 length is 13 residues. Broader study findings: Reports indicated that the classifier achieved high specificity and sensitivity in diagnosing cytomegalovirus status.

Sequenced material: PBMCs. The sequence derives from a woman in her thirties or forties in good health and CMV-seropositive. This rearrangement joins TRBV30 to TRBJ1-1, with D possibly matching TRBD1 (5 bases). CDR3 nucleotide sequence: TGTGCCTGGAGTAGGACACCGTGGTCTGAAGCTTTCTTT. It specifies CAWSRTPWSEAFF.